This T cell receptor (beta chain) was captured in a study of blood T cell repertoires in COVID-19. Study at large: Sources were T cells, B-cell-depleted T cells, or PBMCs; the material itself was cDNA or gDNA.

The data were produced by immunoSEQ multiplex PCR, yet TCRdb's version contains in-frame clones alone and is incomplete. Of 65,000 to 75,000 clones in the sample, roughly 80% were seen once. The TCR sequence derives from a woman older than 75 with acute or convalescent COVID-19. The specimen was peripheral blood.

CDR3 amino acids: CASSVGLAGATADTQYF. In DNA form, the CDR3 reads TGTGCCAGCAGCGTAGGGCTAGCGGGGGCCACGGCAGATACGCAGTATTTT. The rearrangement joins TRBV9 to TRBJ2-3; 10 bases agree with TRBD2. This CDR3 contains 17 residues. Germline CDR1 and CDR2: SGDLS and YYNGEE. V lost 0 bases and J lost 4; bases outside the gene matches: 8.